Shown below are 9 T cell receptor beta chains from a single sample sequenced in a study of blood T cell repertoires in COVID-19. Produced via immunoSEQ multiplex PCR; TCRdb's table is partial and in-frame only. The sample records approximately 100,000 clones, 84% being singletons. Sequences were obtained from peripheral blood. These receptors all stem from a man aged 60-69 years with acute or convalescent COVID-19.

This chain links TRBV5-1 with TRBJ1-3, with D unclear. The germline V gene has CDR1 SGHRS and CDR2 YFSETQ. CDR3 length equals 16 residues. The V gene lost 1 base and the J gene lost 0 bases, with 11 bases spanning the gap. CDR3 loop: CASSLQPGHSGNTIYF. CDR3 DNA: TGCGCCAGCAGCTTGCAGCCGGGTCACTCTGGAAACACCATATATTTT.

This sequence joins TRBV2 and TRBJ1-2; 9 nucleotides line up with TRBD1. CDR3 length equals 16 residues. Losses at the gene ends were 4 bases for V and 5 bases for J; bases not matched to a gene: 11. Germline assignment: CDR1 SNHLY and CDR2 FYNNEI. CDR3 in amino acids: CASSGRPGQGTYGYTF. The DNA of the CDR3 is TGTGCCAGCAGTGGAAGACCGGGACAGGGAACGTATGGCTACACCTTC.

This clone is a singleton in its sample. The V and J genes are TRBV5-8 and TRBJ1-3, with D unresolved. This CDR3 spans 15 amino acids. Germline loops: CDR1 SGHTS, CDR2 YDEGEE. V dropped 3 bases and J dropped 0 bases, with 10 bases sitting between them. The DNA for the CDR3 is TGTGCCAGCAGCTGGGCGGGCTTCTCTGGAAACACCATATATTTT. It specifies CASSWAGFSGNTIYF.

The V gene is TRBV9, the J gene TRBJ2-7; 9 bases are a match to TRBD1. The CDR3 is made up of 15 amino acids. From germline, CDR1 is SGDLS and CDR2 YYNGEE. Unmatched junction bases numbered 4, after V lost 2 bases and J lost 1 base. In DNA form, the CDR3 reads TGTGCCAGCAGCGTTTCCGGGACAGGGTCCTACGAGCAGTACTTC. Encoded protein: CASSVSGTGSYEQYF.

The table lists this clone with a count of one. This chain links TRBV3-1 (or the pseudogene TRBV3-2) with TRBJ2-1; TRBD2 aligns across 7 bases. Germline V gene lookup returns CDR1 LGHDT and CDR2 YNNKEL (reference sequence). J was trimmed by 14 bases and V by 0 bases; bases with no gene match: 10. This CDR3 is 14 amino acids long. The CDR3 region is CASSQEARTSSKFF. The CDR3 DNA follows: TGTGCCAGCAGCCAAGAGGCCCGGACTAGTTCTAAGTTCTTC.

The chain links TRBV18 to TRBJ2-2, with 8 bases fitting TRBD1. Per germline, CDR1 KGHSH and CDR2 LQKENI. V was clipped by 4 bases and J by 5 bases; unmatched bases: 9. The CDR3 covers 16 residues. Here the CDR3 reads CASSLDRGQLTGELFF. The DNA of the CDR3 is TGTGCCAGCTCACTCGACAGGGGCCAATTGACCGGGGAGCTGTTTTTT.

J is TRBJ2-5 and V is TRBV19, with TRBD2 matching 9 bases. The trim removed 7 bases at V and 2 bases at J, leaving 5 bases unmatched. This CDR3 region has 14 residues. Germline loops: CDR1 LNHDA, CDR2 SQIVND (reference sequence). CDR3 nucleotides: TGTGCCAGTACGCTAGCGGGGACACAAGAGACCCAGTACTTC. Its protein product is CASTLAGTQETQYF.

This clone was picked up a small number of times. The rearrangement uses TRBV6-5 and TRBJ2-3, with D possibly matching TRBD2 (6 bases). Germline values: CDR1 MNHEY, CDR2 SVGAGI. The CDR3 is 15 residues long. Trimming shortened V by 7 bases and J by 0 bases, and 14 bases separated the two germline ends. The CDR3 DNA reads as TGTGCCAGCAAATCTAGCGCGGCTAGCACAGATACGCAGTATTTT. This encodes CASKSSAASTDTQYF.

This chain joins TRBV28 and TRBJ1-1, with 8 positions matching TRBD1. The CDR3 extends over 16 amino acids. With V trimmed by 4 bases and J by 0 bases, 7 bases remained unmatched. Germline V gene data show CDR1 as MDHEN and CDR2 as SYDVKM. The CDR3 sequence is CASSSPGGTMNTEAFF. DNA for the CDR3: TGTGCCAGCAGTTCCCCAGGGGGCACCATGAACACTGAAGCTTTCTTT.